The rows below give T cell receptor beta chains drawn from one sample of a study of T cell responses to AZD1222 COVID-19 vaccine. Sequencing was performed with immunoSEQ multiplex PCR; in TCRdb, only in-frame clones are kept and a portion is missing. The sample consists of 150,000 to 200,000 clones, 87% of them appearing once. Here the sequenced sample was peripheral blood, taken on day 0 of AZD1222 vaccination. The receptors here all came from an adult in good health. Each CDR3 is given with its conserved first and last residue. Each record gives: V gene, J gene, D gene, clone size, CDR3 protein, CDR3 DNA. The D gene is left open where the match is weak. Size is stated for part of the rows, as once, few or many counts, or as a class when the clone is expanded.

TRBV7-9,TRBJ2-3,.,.,CASSSPTSYLGTQYF,TGTGCCAGCAGCTCCCCTACTAGTTACCTCGGTACGCAGTATTTT
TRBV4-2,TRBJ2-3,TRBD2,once,CASSQGRTRSTDTQYF,TGTGCCAGCAGCCAAGGGCGGACTAGGTCCACAGATACGCAGTATTTT
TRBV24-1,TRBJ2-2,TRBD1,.,CATSENPGGIGELFF,TGTGCCACCAGTGAAAATCCAGGGGGCATCGGGGAGCTGTTTTTT
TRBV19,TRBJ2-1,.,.,CASSIRIGGTYNEQFF,TGTGCCAGTAGTATCAGGATTGGCGGGACGTACAATGAGCAGTTCTTC
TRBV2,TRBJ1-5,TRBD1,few,CASSDQDRARWNQPQHF,TGTGCCAGCAGTGATCAGGACAGGGCAAGGTGGAATCAGCCCCAGCATTTT
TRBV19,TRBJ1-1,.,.,CASIRANTEAFF,TGTGCCAGTATTAGAGCGAACACTGAAGCTTTCTTT
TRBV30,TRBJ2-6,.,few,CAWSRWSGANVLTF,TGTGCCTGGAGTCGATGGTCTGGGGCCAACGTCCTGACTTTC
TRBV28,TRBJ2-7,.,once,CASTAATYEQYF,TGTGCCAGCACAGCGGCAACCTACGAGCAGTACTTC
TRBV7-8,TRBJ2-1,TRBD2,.,CASSWATSGQSPDSYNEQFF,TGTGCCAGCAGCTGGGCGACTAGCGGGCAGTCCCCCGACTCCTACAATGAGCAGTTCTTC
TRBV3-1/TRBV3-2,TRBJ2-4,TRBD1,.,CASRDRKLAKNIQYF,TGTGCCAGCAGGGACAGGAAACTAGCCAAAAACATTCAGTACTTC
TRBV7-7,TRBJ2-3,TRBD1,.,CASSLRTGVSTDTQYF,TGTGCCAGCAGCCTCAGGACAGGGGTAAGCACAGATACGCAGTATTTT
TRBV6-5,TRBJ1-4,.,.,CASSPTRTNEKLFF,TGTGCCAGCAGTCCGACAAGAACTAATGAAAAACTGTTTTTT
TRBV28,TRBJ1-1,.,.,CASSPYPKGMNTEAFF,TGTGCCAGCAGTCCCTACCCCAAGGGGATGAACACTGAAGCTTTCTTT
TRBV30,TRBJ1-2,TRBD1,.,CAWSYTGGGYTF,TGTGCCTGGAGCTACACAGGGGGCGGCTACACCTTC
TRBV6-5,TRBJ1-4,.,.,CASSYSGIPREKLFF,TGTGCCAGCAGTTACTCCGGCATCCCGCGTGAAAAACTGTTTTTT
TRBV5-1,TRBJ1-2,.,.,CASSFEGMNYGYTF,TGCGCCAGCAGCTTTGAGGGAATGAACTATGGCTACACCTTC
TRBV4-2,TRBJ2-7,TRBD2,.,CASSQVGLVFAEQYF,TGTGCCAGCAGCCAAGTAGGACTAGTGTTCGCCGAGCAGTACTTC
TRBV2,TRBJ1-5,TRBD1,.,CASSAQTGTQPQHF,TGTGCCAGCAGTGCGCAGACAGGGACCCAGCCCCAGCATTTT
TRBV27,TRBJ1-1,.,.,CASSSGQSMNTEAFF,TGTGCCAGCAGTTCAGGGCAGAGCATGAACACTGAAGCTTTCTTT
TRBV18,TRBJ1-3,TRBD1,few,CASSPIQGAEAGNTIYF,TGTGCCAGCTCACCCATCCAGGGGGCAGAAGCGGGAAACACCATATATTTT
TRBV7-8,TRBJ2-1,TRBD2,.,CASSLAGGRVGNEQFF,TGTGCCAGCAGCTTAGCTGGCGGGAGGGTCGGAAATGAGCAGTTCTTC
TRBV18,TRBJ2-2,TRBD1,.,CASSRRTGVNTGELFF,TGTGCCAGCTCACGGAGGACAGGGGTGAACACCGGGGAGCTGTTTTTT
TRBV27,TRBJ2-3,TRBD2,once,CASSEGTSLSTDTQYF,TGTGCCAGCAGCGAGGGGACTAGCCTTAGCACAGATACGCAGTATTTT
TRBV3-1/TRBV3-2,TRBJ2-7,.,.,CASSHIGSHEQYF,TGTGCCAGCAGCCACATAGGATCCCACGAGCAGTACTTC
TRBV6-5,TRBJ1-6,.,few,CASSLGTRRNSPLHF,TGTGCCAGCAGTTTAGGGACACGAAGGAATTCACCCCTCCACTTT
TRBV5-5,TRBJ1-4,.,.,CASSHPAEKLFF,TGTGCCAGCAGCCATCCGGCCGAAAAACTGTTTTTT
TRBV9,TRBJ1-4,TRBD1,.,CASSVGTGINEKLFF,TGTGCCAGCAGCGTAGGGACAGGGATTAATGAAAAACTGTTTTTT
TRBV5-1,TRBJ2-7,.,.,CASSLGEISYEQYF,TGCGCCAGCAGCTTGGGGGAGATCTCCTACGAGCAGTACTTC
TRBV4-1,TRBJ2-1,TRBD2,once,CASSPYSRAGGYNEQFF,TGCGCCAGCAGCCCCTATTCACGAGCGGGAGGTTACAATGAGCAGTTCTTC
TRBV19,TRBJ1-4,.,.,CASSMDIGKLFF,TGTGCCAGTAGTATGGATATTGGAAAACTGTTTTTT
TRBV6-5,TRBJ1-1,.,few,CASRTPGHLRTEAFF,TGTGCCAGCAGGACCCCGGGACACCTCCGCACTGAAGCTTTCTTT
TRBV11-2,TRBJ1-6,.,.,CASSSGTPNNSPLHF,TGTGCCAGCAGCTCCGGGACACCGAATAATTCACCCCTCCACTTT
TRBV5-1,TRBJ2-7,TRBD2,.,CASSLGLAANYEQYF,TGCGCCAGCAGCTTGGGACTAGCGGCTAACTACGAGCAGTACTTC
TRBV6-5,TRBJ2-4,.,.,CASSLDLDAKNIQYF,TGTGCCAGCAGCTTGGACCTGGACGCCAAAAACATTCAGTACTTC
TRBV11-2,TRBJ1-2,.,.,CASSLVPNYGYTF,TGTGCCAGCAGCTTAGTGCCGAACTATGGCTACACCTTC
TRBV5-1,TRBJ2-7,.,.,CASSLVQATYEQYF,TGCGCCAGCAGCTTGGTTCAGGCTACTTACGAGCAGTACTTC
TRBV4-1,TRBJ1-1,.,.,CASSQGGTPNTEAFF,TGCGCCAGCAGCCAAGGCGGGACACCGAACACTGAAGCTTTCTTT
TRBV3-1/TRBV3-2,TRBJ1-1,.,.,CASSLSDTEAFF,TGTGCCAGCAGCCTAAGCGACACTGAAGCTTTCTTT
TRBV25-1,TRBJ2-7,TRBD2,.,CASTPRLAGVWEQYF,TGTGCCAGCACCCCGAGACTAGCGGGAGTGTGGGAGCAGTACTTC
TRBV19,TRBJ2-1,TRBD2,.,CASSIDLSGISNEQFF,TGTGCCAGTAGTATAGATCTTAGCGGGATTTCCAATGAGCAGTTCTTC
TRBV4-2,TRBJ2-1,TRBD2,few,CASSQDGGRSYNEQFF,TGTGCCAGCAGCCAAGATGGCGGGAGGTCATACAATGAGCAGTTCTTC
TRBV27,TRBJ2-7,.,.,CASRRTVRGYEQYF,TGTGCCAGCAGAAGGACAGTCAGAGGCTACGAGCAGTACTTC
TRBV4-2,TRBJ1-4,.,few,CASSQETERNEKLFF,TGTGCCAGCAGCCAAGAGACGGAGCGTAATGAAAAACTGTTTTTT
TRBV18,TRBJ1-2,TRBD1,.,CASSPGQDRGYTF,TGTGCCAGCTCACCGGGACAGGACCGTGGCTACACCTTC
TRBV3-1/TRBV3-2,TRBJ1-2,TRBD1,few,CASSQAGGGNYGYTF,TGTGCCAGCAGCCAAGCAGGGGGCGGTAACTATGGCTACACCTTC
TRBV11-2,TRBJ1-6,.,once,CASSLAPFPLHF,TGTGCCAGCAGCTTAGCGCCTTTCCCCCTCCACTTT
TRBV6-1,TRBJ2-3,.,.,CASSEATGLADTQYF,TGTGCCAGCAGTGAAGCGACGGGGTTGGCAGATACGCAGTATTTT